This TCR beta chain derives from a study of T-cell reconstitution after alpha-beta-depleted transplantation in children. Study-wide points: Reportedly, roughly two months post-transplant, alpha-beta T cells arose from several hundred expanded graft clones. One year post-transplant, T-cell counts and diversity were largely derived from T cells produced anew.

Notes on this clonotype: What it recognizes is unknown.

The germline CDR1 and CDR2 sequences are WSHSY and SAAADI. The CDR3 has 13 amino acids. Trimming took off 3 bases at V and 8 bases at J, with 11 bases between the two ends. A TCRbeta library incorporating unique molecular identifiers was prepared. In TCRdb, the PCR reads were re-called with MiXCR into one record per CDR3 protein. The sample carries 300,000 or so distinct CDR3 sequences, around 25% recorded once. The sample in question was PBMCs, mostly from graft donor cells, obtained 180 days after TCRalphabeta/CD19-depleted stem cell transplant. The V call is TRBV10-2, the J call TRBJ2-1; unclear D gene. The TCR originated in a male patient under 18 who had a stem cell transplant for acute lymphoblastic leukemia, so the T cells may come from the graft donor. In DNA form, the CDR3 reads TGCGCCAGCAGTGAAGGGATGGGATATGAGCAGTTCTTC. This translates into CASSEGMGYEQFF.